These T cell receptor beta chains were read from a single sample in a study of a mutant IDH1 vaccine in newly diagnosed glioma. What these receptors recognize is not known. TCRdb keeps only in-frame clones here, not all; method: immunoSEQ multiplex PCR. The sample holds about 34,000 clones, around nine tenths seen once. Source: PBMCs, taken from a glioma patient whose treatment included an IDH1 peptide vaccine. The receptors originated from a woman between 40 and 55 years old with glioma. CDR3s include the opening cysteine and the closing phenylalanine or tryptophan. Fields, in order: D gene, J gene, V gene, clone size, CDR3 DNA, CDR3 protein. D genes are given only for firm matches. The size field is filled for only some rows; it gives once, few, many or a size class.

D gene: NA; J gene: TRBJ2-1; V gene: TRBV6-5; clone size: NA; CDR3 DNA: TGTGCCAGCAGTTACGGTGCGGATTACAATGAGCAGTTCTTC; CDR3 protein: CASSYGADYNEQFF
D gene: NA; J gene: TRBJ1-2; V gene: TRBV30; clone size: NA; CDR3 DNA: TGTGCCTGGAGCGGGGGCGACTATGGCTACACCTTC; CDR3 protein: CAWSGGDYGYTF
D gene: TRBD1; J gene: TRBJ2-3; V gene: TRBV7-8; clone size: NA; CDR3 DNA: TGTGCCAGCAGCTTAGTGGACAGGGGTTCAGATACGCAGTATTTT; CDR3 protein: CASSLVDRGSDTQYF
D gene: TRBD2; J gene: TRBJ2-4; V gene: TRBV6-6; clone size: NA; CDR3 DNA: TGTGCCAGCAGGCCTCGGGAGGGAACCAAAAACATTCAGTACTTC; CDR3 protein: CASRPREGTKNIQYF
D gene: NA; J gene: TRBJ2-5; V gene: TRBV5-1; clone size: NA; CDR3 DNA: TGCGCCAGCAGCTTGGGGGGCGTGGAGACCCAGTACTTC; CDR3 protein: CASSLGGVETQYF
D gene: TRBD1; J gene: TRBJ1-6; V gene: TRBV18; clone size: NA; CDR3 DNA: TGTGCCAGCTCACCTAACGGACAGGGAGTTTATTCACCCCTCCACTTT; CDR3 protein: CASSPNGQGVYSPLHF
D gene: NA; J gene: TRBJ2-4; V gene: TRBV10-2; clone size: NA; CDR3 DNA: TGCGCCAGCAGTGAGGGAGGGGGCGCCACCAAAAACATTCAGTACTTC; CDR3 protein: CASSEGGGATKNIQYF
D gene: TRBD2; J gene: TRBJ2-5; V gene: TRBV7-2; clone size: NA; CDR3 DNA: TGTGCCAGCAGCTTAGTAGGGTTAGCGGGGCCCCAAGAGACCCAGTACTTC; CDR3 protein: CASSLVGLAGPQETQYF
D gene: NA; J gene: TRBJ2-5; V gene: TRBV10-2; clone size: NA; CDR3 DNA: TGCGCCAGCAGTCCTATCCAAGAGACCCAGTACTTC; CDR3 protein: CASSPIQETQYF
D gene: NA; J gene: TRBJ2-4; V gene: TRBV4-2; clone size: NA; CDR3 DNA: TGTGCCAGCAGCCAACCTGGGGAAAAGGGATTGGCCAAAAACATTCAGTACTTC; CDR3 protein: CASSQPGEKGLAKNIQYF
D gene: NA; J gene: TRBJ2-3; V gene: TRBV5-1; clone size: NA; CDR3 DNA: TGCGCCAGCAGCTTGGAAGGAGGGACAGATACGCAGTATTTT; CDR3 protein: CASSLEGGTDTQYF
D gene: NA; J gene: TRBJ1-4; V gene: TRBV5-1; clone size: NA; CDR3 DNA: TGCGCCAGCAGCTTGACAGGGTATAATGAAAAACTGTTTTTT; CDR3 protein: CASSLTGYNEKLFF
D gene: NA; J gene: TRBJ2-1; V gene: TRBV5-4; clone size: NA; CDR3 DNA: TGTGCCAGCAGCATATCGGGGTCCTACAATGAGCAGTTCTTC; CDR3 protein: CASSISGSYNEQFF
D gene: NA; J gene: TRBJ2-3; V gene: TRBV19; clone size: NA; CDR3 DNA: TGTGCCAGTAGTATAGGGCAGGGGCGCACAGATACGCAGTATTTT; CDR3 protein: CASSIGQGRTDTQYF
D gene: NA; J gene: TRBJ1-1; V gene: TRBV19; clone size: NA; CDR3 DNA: TGTGCCAGTAGTAGCCCGAGGGGGGGCGACACTGAAGCTTTCTTT; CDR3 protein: CASSSPRGGDTEAFF
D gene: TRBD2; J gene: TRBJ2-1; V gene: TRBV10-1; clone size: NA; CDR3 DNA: TGCGCCAGCAGTGAACGTAGGACTAGCGGGGATGAGCAGTTCTTC; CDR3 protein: CASSERRTSGDEQFF
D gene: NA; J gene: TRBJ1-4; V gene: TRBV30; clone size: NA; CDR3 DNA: TGTGCCTGGAGTGGGCCCGCAGCCCGCCCCTATGAAAAACTGTTTTTT; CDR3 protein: CAWSGPAARPYEKLFF
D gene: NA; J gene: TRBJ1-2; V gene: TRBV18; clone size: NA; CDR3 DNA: TGTGCCAGCTCACCAAACCGGGGCGAAGCCTATGGCTACACCTTC; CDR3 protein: CASSPNRGEAYGYTF
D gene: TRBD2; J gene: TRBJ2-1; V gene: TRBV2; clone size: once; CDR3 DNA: TGTGCCAGCAGTTTAGCGGGGGGCTCCTACAATGAGCAGTTCTTC; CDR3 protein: CASSLAGGSYNEQFF
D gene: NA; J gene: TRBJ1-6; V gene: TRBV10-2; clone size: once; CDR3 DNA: TGCGCCAGCAGGGAAGTCAATTCACCCCTCCACTTT; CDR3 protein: CASREVNSPLHF
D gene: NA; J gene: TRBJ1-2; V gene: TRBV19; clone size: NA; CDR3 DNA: TGTGCCAGTACGAGCGCCCCAGACTATGGCTACACCTTC; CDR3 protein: CASTSAPDYGYTF
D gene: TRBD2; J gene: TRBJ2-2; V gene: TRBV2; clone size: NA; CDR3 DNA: TGTGCCAGCACAGGACTAGGGAGCATCGGGGAGCTGTTTTTT; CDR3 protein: CASTGLGSIGELFF
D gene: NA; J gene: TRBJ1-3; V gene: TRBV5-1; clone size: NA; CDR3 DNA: TGCGCCAGCAGCTTGGAGGAGAGCTCTGGAAACACCATATATTTT; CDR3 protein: CASSLEESSGNTIYF
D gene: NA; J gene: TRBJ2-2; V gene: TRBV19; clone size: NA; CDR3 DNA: TGTGCCAGTAGTATAACTGGGGTCACCACCGGGGAGCTGTTTTTT; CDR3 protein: CASSITGVTTGELFF
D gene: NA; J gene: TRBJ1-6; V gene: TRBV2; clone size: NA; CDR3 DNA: TGTGCCAGCAGAGCAGACAGACGCTCCTATAATTCACCCCTCCACTTT; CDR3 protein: CASRADRRSYNSPLHF
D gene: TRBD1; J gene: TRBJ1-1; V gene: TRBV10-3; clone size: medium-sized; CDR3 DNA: TGTGCCACTTCACAGGGGGCGCCCACTGAAGCTTTCTTT; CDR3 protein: CATSQGAPTEAFF
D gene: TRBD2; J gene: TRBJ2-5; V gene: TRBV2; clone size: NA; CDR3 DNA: TGTGCCAGCAACTATGACGCCGGGGCCACTGCGGGGGAGCAGTACTTC; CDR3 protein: CASNYDAGATAGEQYF
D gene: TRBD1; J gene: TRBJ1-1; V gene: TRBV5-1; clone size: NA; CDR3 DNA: TGCGCCAGCGGAAATGGGCAGGGGGTGGGTGAAGCTTTCTTT; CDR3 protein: CASGNGQGVGEAFF
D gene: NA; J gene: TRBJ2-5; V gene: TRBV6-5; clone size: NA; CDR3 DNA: TGTGCCAGCAGTTACAACGGACTAAGGTTTGAGACCCAGTACTTC; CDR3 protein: CASSYNGLRFETQYF
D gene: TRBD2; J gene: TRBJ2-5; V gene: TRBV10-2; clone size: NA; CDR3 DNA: TGCGCCAGCATCCCGACTAGCTCAGAGACCCAGTACTTC; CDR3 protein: CASIPTSSETQYF
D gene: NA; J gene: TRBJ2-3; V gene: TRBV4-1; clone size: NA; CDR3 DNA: TGCGCCAGCAGCCAAAGAAATGGGGATACGCAGTATTTT; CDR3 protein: CASSQRNGDTQYF
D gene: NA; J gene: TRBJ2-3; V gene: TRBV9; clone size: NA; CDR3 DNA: TGTGCCAGCAGCGTAGCCGTAGCTCCCCCCACACAAGATACGCAGTATTTT; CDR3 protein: CASSVAVAPPTQDTQYF
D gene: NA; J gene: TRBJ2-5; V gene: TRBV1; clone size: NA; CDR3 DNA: TGCACCAGCAGCCAAGATGGACAGGACGCCCAGTACTTC; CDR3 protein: CTSSQDGQDAQYF
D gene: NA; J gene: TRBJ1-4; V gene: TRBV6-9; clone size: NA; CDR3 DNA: TGTGCCAGCAGTTATTCGAAAGGGGCTGAAAAACTGTTTTTT; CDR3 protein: CASSYSKGAEKLFF
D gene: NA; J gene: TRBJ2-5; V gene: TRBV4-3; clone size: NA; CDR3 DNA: TGCGCCAGCAGCCAAGAGGGGGGTTCGACCCAGTACTTC; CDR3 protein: CASSQEGGSTQYF
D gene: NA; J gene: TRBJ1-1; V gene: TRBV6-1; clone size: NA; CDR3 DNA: TGTGCCATCCTGACGGACATGAACACTGAAGCTTTCTTT; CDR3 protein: CAILTDMNTEAFF
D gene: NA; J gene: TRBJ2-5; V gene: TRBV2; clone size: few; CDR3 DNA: TGTGCCAGCAGTGCCCCGTTGGAAGAGACCCAGTACTTC; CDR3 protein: CASSAPLEETQYF
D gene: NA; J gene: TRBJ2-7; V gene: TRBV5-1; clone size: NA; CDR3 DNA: TGCGCCAGCAGCTTGTTAGGTCCCGGGCCGAGCTCCTACGAGCAGTACTTC; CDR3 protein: CASSLLGPGPSSYEQYF
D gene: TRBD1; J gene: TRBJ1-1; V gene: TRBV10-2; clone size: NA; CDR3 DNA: TGCGCCAGCAGTAGGACAGGGGGTAATAGTATCACTGAAGCTTTCTTT; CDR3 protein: CASSRTGGNSITEAFF
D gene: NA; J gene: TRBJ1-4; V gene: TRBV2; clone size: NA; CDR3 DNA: TGTGCCAGCAGTGAAGCTACGTCGAGCGATGAAAAACTGTTTTTT; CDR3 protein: CASSEATSSDEKLFF
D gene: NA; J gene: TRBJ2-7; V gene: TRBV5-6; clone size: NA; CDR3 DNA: TGTGCCAGCAGCTTGGAGGGCTTAGGGGAGCAGTACTTC; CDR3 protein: CASSLEGLGEQYF
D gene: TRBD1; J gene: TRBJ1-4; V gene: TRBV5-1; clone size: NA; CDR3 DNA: TGCGCCAGCAGCCAGACCGGGACAGGGAGGAATAATGAAAAACTGTTTTTT; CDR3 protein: CASSQTGTGRNNEKLFF